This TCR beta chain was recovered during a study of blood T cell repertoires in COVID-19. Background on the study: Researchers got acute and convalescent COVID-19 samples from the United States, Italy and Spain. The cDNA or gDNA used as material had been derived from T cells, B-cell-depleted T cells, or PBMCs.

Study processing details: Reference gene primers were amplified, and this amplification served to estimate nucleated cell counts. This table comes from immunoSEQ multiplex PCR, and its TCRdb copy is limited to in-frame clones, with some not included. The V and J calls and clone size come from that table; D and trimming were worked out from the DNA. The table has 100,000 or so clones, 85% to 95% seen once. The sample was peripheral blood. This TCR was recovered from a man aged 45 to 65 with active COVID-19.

The CDR3 sequence is CASSFRGRTEAFF. The CDR3 bases are TGTGCCAGCAGTTTCAGGGGCCGCACTGAAGCTTTCTTT. This chain links TRBV28 with TRBJ1-1; possible D gene TRBD1, 6 bases. Germline V CDR1 and CDR2: MDHEN, SYDVKM. The CDR3 loop spans 13 amino acids. V dropped 3 bases and J dropped 4 bases, with 9 bases sitting between them.